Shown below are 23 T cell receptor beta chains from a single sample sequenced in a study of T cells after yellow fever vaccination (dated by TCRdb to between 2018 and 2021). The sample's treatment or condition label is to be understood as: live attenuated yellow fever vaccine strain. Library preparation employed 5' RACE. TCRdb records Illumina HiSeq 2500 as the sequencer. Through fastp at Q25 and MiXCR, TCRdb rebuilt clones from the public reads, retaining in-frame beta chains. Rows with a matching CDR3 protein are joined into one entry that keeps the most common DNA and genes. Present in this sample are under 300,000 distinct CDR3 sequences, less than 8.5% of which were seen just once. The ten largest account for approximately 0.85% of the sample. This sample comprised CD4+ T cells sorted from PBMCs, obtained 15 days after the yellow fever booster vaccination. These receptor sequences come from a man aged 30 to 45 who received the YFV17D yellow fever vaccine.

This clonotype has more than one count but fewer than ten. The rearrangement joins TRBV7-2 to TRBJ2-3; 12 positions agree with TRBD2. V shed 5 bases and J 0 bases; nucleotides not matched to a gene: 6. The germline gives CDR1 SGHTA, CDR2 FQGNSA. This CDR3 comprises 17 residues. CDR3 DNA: TGTGCCAGCAGCCCTCGGACTAGCGGGACCAGCACAGATACGCAGTATTTT. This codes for CASSPRTSGTSTDTQYF.

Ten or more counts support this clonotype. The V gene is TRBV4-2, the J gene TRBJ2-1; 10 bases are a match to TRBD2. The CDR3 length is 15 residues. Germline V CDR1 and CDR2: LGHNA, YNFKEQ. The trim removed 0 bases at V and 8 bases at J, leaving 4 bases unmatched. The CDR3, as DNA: TGTGCCAGCAGCCAAGATCAGCGGGAGGGCGATGAGCAGTTCTTC. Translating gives CASSQDQREGDEQFF.

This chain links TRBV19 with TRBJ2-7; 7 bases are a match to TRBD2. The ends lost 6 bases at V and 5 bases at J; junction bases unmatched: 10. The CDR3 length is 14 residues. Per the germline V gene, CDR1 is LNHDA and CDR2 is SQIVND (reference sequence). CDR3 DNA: TGTGCCAGTAGCCCCGAAGGCAGCGGGGACGAGCAGTACTTC. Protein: CASSPEGSGDEQYF. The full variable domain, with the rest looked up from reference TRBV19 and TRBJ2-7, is DGGITQSPKYLFRKEGQNVTLSCEQNLNHDAMYWYRQDPGQGLRLIYYSQIVNDFQKGDIAEGYSVSREKKESFPLTVTSAQKNPTAFYLCASSPEGSGDEQYFGPGTRLTVT.

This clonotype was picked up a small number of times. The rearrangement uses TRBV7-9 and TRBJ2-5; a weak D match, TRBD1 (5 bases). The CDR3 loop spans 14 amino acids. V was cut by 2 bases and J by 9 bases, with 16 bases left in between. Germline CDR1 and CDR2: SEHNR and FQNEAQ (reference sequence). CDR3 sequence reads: CASSLPGASVAQYF. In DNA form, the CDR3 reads TGTGCCAGCAGCTTACCTGGGGCCTCAGTCGCCCAGTACTTC.

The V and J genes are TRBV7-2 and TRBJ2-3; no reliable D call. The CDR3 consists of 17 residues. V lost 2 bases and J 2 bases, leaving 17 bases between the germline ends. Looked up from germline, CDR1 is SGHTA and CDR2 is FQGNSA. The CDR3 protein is CASSLQVLRPATDTQYF. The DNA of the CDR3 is TGTGCCAGCAGCTTACAAGTTTTGAGACCAGCCACAGATACGCAGTATTTT.

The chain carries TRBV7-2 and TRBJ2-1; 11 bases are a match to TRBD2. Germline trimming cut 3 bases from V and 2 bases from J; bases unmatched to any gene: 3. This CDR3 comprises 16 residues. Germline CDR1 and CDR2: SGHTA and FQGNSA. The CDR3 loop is CASSLRTSGPYNEQFF. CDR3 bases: TGTGCCAGCAGCTTGAGGACTAGCGGGCCCTACAATGAGCAGTTCTTC. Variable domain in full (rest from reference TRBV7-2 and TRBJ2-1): GAGVSQSPSNKVTEKGKDVELRCDPISGHTALYWYRQSLGQGLEFLIYFQGNSAPDKSGLPSDRFSAERTGGSVSTLTIQRTQQEDSAVYLCASSLRTSGPYNEQFFGPGTRLTVL.

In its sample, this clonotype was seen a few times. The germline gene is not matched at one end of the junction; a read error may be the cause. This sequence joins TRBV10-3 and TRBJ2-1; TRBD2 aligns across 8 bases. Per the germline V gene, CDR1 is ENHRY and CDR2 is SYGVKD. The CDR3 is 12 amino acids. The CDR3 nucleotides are TGTGCCATCAGTGATCCCGGGACTAGTCACTACTTC. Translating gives CAISDPGTSHYF.

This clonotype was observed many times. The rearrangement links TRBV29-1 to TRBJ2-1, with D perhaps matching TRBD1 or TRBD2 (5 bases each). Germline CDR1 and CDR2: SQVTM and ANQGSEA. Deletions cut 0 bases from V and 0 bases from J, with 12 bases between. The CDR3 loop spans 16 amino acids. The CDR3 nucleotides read TGCAGCGTTGAAGAGGGGGTTTCGAGCTCCTACAATGAGCAGTTCTTC. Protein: CSVEEGVSSSYNEQFF.

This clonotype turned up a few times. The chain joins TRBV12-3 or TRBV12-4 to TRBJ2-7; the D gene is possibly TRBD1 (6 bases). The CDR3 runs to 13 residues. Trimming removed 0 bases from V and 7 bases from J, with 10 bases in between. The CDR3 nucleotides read TGTGCCAGCAGTTTAGCGCAGGGGACGGAGCAGTACTTC. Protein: CASSLAQGTEQYF.

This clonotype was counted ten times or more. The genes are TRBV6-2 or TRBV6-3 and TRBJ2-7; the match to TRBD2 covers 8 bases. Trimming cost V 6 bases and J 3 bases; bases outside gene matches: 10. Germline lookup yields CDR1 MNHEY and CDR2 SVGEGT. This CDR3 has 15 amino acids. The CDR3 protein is CASSSSGTRLYEQYF. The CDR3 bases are TGTGCCAGCAGCTCCTCCGGGACTAGACTCTACGAGCAGTACTTC.

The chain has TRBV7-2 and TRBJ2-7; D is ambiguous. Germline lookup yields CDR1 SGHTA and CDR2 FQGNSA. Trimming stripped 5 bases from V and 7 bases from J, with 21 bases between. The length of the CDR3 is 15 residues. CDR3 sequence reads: CASSRHREFYLEQYF. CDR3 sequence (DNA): TGTGCCAGCAGCCGCCATAGGGAATTTTACTTGGAGCAGTACTTC.

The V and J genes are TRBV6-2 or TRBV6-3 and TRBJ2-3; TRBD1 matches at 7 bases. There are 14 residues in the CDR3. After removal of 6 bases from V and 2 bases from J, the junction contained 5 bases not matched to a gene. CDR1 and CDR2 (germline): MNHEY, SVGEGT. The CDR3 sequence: CASRGDSYTDTQYF. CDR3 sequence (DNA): TGTGCCAGCAGAGGGGACAGCTACACAGATACGCAGTATTTT.

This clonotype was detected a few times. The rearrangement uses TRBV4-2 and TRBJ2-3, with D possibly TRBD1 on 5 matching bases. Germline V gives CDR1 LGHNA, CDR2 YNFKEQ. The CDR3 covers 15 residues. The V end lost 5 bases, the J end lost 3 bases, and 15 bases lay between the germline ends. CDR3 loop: CASSRWGGKTDTQYF. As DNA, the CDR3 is TGTGCCAGCAGCAGGTGGGGCGGTAAAACAGATACGCAGTATTTT.

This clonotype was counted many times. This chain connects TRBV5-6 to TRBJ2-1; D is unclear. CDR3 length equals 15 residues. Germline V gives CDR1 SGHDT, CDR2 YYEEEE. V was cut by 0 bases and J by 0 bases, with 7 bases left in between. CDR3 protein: CASSLEGNSYNEQFF. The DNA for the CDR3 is TGTGCCAGCAGCTTGGAGGGAAACTCCTACAATGAGCAGTTCTTC.

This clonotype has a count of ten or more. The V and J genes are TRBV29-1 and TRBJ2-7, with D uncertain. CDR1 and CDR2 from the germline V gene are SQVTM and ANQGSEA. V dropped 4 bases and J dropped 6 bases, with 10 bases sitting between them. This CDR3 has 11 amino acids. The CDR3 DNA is TGCAGCGTTGTTACTTTTCCCGAGCAGTACTTC. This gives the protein CSVVTFPEQYF.

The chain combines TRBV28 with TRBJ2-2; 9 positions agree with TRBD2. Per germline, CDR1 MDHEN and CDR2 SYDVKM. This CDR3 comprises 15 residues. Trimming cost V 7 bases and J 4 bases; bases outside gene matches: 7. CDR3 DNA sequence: TGTGCCAGCATGGTTGGCGGGAGGGCCACCGGGGAGCTGTTTTTT. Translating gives CASMVGGRATGELFF. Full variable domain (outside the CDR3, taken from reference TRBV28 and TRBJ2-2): DVKVTQSSRYLVKRTGEKVFLECVQDMDHENMFWYRQDPGLGLRLIYFSYDVKMKEKGDIPEGYSVSREKKERFSLILESASTNQTSMYLCASMVGGRATGELFFGEGSRLTVL.

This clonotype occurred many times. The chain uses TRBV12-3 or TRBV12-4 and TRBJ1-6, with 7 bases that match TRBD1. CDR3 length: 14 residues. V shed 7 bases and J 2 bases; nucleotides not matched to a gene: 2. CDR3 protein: CASTGTAYNSPLHF. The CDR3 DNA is TGTGCCAGCACCGGGACAGCCTATAATTCACCCCTCCACTTT.

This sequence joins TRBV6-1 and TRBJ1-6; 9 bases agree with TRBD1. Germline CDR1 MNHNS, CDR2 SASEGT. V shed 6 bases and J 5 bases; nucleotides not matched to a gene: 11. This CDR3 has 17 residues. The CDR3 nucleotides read TGTGCCAGCAGAGACGGACAGGGGACGGGCCATAATTCACCCCTCCACTTT. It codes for CASRDGQGTGHNSPLHF.

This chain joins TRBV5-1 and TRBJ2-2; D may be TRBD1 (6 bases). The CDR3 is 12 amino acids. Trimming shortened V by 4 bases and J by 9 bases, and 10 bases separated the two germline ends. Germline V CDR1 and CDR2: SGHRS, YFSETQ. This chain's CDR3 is CASSRGTRELFF. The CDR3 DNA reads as TGCGCCAGCAGCAGAGGGACAAGGGAGCTGTTTTTT.

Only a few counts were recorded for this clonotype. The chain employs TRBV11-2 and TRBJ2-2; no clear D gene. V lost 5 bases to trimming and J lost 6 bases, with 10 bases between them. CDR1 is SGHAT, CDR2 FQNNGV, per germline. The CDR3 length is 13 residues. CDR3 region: CASSPSNPGELFF. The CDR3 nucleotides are TGTGCCAGCAGCCCAAGTAATCCCGGGGAGCTGTTTTTT.

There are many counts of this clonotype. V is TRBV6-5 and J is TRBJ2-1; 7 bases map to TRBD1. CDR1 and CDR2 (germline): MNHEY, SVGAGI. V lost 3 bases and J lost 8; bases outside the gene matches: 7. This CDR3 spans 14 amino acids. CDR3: CASSYRPRGHEQFF. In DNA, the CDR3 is TGTGCCAGCAGTTATCGTCCGAGGGGGCATGAGCAGTTCTTC.

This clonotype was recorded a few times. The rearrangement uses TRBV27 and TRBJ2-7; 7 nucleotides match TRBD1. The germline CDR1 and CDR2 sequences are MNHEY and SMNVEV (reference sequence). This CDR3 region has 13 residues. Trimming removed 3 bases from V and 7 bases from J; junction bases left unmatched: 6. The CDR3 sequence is CASSLGQFGEQYF. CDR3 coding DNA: TGTGCCAGCAGTTTGGGACAGTTCGGTGAGCAGTACTTC.

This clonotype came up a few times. The CDR3 here is CATSRDSPGFSGNTIYF. The CDR3 nucleotides are TGTGCCACCAGCAGAGATTCGCCGGGCTTCTCTGGAAACACCATATATTTT. V usage is TRBV15 and J usage is TRBJ1-3, with D unresolved. The CDR3 consists of 17 residues. Germline loops: CDR1 LNHNV, CDR2 YYDKDF (reference sequence). Trimming left V 0 bases short and J 0 bases short, with 12 bases between.